This is a list of T cell receptor beta chains from one sample in a study of blood T cell repertoires in COVID-19. Using immunoSEQ multiplex PCR, the repertoire was profiled, and TCRdb retains in-frame clones only, with some absent. The sample lists under 55,000 clones; roughly 80% were seen once. The sequenced material came from PBMCs or T cells enriched from blood (not recorded which). Every receptor here comes from a woman in her fifties or sixties with acute COVID-19. Each CDR3 is given with its conserved first and last residue. A D gene is named only where the DNA matches it firmly. Size tells how often a clone was seen (once, few, many) or the class of an expanded clone, and some rows leave it out.

>TRBJ2-2|TRBV19|NA|TRBD1
TGTGCCAGTAGTGTCGGACAGGGGGCGAACACCGGGGAGCTGTTTTTT
CASSVGQGANTGELFF
>TRBJ2-2|TRBV5-1|once|TRBD1
TGCGCCAGCAGCACCGTACAGGGGGCCACCGGGGAGCTGTTTTTT
CASSTVQGATGELFF
>TRBJ1-3|TRBV6-5|NA|NA
TGTGCCAGCAGTTACAGCATTTTAAACAGGAACACCATATATTTT
CASSYSILNRNTIYF
>TRBJ1-6|TRBV27|NA|NA
TGTGCCAGCGGATTGGAGGGCAGGCTAAATTCACCCCTCCACTTT
CASGLEGRLNSPLHF
>TRBJ2-7|TRBV5-1|NA|TRBD2
TGCGCCAGCAGCTTGGTTAGCGGGGCCTCCTACGAGCAGTACTTC
CASSLVSGASYEQYF
>TRBJ1-6|TRBV2|NA|TRBD1
TGTGCCAGCAGTGACCCGAGGACAGGGGGAAATTCACCCCTCCACTTT
CASSDPRTGGNSPLHF
>TRBJ2-7|TRBV5-1|NA|NA
TGCGCCAGCAGCTTGTCGCTGGACTCAAGGAACGAGCAGTACTTC
CASSLSLDSRNEQYF
>TRBJ1-4|TRBV12-2|NA|NA
TGTGCAAGTCGCTTACAAACAGCCGTAGAAAAACTGTTTTTT
CASRLQTAVEKLFF
>TRBJ1-3|TRBV19|medium-sized|TRBD1
TGTGCCAGTGCGACAGGGCTCTCTGGAAACACCATATATTTT
CASATGLSGNTIYF
>TRBJ2-3|TRBV11-3|once|TRBD2
TGTGCCAGCAGCCTGGACGGGGGGGCGGAGACAGATACGCAGTATTTT
CASSLDGGAETDTQYF
>TRBJ1-3|TRBV4-2|NA|NA
TGTGCCAGCAGCCAAGAGGGGGGTGGGATCTCTGGAAACACCATATATTTT
CASSQEGGGISGNTIYF
>TRBJ1-5|TRBV19|NA|NA
TGTGCCAGTAGTATCTGGGACAACAATCAGCCCCAGCATTTT
CASSIWDNNQPQHF
>TRBJ1-2|TRBV19|NA|NA
TGTGCCAGCTTCGGACAAATCTATGGCTACACCTTC
CASFGQIYGYTF
>TRBJ1-1|TRBV6-5|once|NA
TGTGCCAGCAAAATCATGAACACTGAAGCTTTCTTT
CASKIMNTEAFF
>TRBJ1-2|TRBV5-1|NA|NA
TGCGCCAGCAGCTCGGGGCAGGGAGGGGCTAACTATGGCTACACCTTC
CASSSGQGGANYGYTF
>TRBJ2-2|TRBV2|once|TRBD2
TGTGCCAGCAGTATGACTAGCGGGGGGCGGCGCACCGGGGAGCTGTTTTTT
CASSMTSGGRRTGELFF
>TRBJ2-2|TRBV7-2|NA|NA
TGTGCCAGCAGCTTATCTCTAGGTGGGGAGCTGTTTTTT
CASSLSLGGELFF
>TRBJ1-1|TRBV5-1|NA|NA
TGCGCCAGCAGCCCCCAACAGGGCCGCACTGAAGCTTTCTTT
CASSPQQGRTEAFF
>TRBJ2-1|TRBV30|NA|TRBD2
TGTGCCTGGAGCGCGGGACTAGCACAAAATGAGCAGTTCTTC
CAWSAGLAQNEQFF
>TRBJ1-5|TRBV30|NA|NA
TGTGCCTGGAGTGTACAGGTCGATCAGCCCCAGCATTTT
CAWSVQVDQPQHF
>TRBJ1-5|TRBV18|once|TRBD1
TGTGCCAGCTCATCGACAGGGAATCAGCCCCAGCATTTT
CASSSTGNQPQHF
>TRBJ2-1|TRBV5-6|NA|NA
TGTGCCAGCAGCTCAGATTACAATGAGCAGTTCTTC
CASSSDYNEQFF
>TRBJ1-2|TRBV5-8|NA|NA
TGTGCCAGCAGCTTGGCCCATTCCTATGGCTACACCTTC
CASSLAHSYGYTF
>TRBJ1-1|TRBV5-3|NA|NA
TGTGCCAGAAGCTTCGGAGTACACGGGAACACTGAAGCTTTCTTT
CARSFGVHGNTEAFF
>TRBJ1-2|TRBV4-1|many|NA
TGCGCCAGCAGCCCGGACACCGGAATGGTGGGCTACACCTTC
CASSPDTGMVGYTF
>TRBJ1-2|TRBV10-3|NA|NA
TGTGCCATCAGTGAGGGACAGAACTATGGCTACACCTTC
CAISEGQNYGYTF
>TRBJ1-5|TRBV2|NA|NA
TGTGCCAGCCGAGGGAACGGGGATCAGCCCCAGCATTTT
CASRGNGDQPQHF
>TRBJ1-1|TRBV19|NA|NA
TGTGCCAGTAATCAGTACATGAACACTGAAGCTTTCTTT
CASNQYMNTEAFF
>TRBJ2-5|TRBV29-1|NA|TRBD1
TGCAGCGTTGAAAGGGGGCGAATCGGGGAGACCCAGTACTTC
CSVERGRIGETQYF
>TRBJ1-2|TRBV7-9|few|TRBD1
TGTGCCAGCAGCCCCGGGACAGGGAATAGGTATGGCTACACCTTC
CASSPGTGNRYGYTF
>TRBJ1-2|TRBV2|NA|TRBD1
TGTGCCAGTCAGGGGGCGCGGGGCTATGGCTACACCTTC
CASQGARGYGYTF
>TRBJ2-5|TRBV19|medium-sized|NA
TGTGCCAGTAGTACCACTTTTCGTGAGGACCAGTACTTC
CASSTTFREDQYF
>TRBJ1-3|TRBV5-1|NA|TRBD1
TGCGCCAGCAGCTCATCGGGACAGGACGGAAACACCATATATTTT
CASSSSGQDGNTIYF
>TRBJ2-5|TRBV11-3|NA|TRBD2
TGTGCCAGCAGCTTAGGGACTAGCCCTCGAGAGACCCAGTACTTC
CASSLGTSPRETQYF
>TRBJ1-5|TRBV30|NA|TRBD1
TGTGCCTGGAGTGCAGACAGGGGGCGTTTGCAGCCCCAGCATTTT
CAWSADRGRLQPQHF
>TRBJ2-7|TRBV28|few|NA
TGTGCCAGCAGTTTGTCAGGGACCTACGAGCAGTACTTC
CASSLSGTYEQYF
>TRBJ1-5|TRBV7-2|NA|NA
TGTGCCAGCAGCCTGAGCAATCAGCCCCAGCATTTT
CASSLSNQPQHF
>TRBJ2-2|TRBV18|NA|NA
TGTGCCAGCTCACCGGAGGCCGTTGTCACCGGGGAGCTGTTTTTT
CASSPEAVVTGELFF
>TRBJ2-1|TRBV2|NA|NA
TGTGCCAGCAGTGATGTGCTTACGTCAGGCTATGAGCAGTTCTTC
CASSDVLTSGYEQFF
>TRBJ2-5|TRBV12-5|NA|NA
TGTGCTAGTGGTTTGGTACAAGGAGCAGGAGGGACCCAGTACTTC
CASGLVQGAGGTQYF
>TRBJ2-7|TRBV5-4|NA|TRBD2
TGTGCCAGCAGCCCGGGAGGGGGGAGCGTCTCCTACGAGCAGTACTTC
CASSPGGGSVSYEQYF
>TRBJ1-1|TRBV20-1|NA|NA
TGCAGTGCTATAATAAACACTGAAGCTTTCTTT
CSAIINTEAFF
>TRBJ1-6|TRBV7-8|few|TRBD1
TGTGCCAGCAGCTTATCGCGGGACAGCTATAATTCACCCCTCCACTTT
CASSLSRDSYNSPLHF
>TRBJ1-2|TRBV5-4|NA|NA
TGTGCCAGCAGCTTGGTACAGGCGAACCCTTATGGCTACACCTTC
CASSLVQANPYGYTF